This is a list of T cell receptor beta chains from one sample in a study of Graves' ophthalmopathy and Graves' hyperthyroidism. MiXCR, run by TCRdb on the multiplex PCR reads, gives a single entry per CDR3 protein. In the table there are about 400,000 distinct CDR3 sequences, around 16% of which are singletons. Sequencing was done on a sample of peripheral blood. The receptors originated from a woman between 18 and 29 years old with Graves' ophthalmopathy. Both conserved end residues are part of each CDR3. D genes are given only for firm matches. Clone sizes are given selectively: once, few, many, or a class where the clone is expanded.

TRBJ2-2 | TRBD2 | once | TRBV7-6 | CASSLNLLAGGTGELFF | TGTGCCAGCAGCTTAAATCTCCTAGCGGGAGGGACCGGGGAGCTGTTTTTT
TRBJ2-2 | . | many | TRBV12-5 | CASGLWPNTGELFF | TGTGCTAGTGGTTTGTGGCCGAACACCGGGGAGCTGTTTTTT
TRBJ2-7 | TRBD2 | many | TRBV11-2 | CASSEGLAGRSYEQYF | TGTGCCAGCAGCGAAGGACTAGCGGGAAGGTCCTACGAGCAGTACTTC
TRBJ1-6 | . | many | TRBV27 | CASSFRGGNSPLHF | TGTGCCAGCAGTTTTAGGGGCGGAAATTCACCCCTCCACTTT
TRBJ2-7 | TRBD2 | many | TRBV7-2 | CASSSLAGGSYEQYF | TGTGCCAGCAGCTCTCTAGCGGGGGGCTCCTACGAGCAGTACTTC
TRBJ1-2 | TRBD1 | . | TRBV11-2 | CASSLGGTGGNYGYTF | TGTGCCAGCAGCTTAGGTGGGACAGGGGGCAACTATGGCTACACCTTC
TRBJ2-7 | . | many | TRBV7-2 | CASSFGRVGEEQYF | TGTGCCAGCAGCTTCGGGCGGGTTGGAGAGGAGCAGTACTTC
TRBJ2-7 | TRBD1 | . | TRBV11-2 | CASSLLPGTGGAYEQYF | TGTGCCAGCAGCCTTCTACCGGGGACAGGGGGCGCTTACGAGCAGTACTTC
TRBJ2-7 | . | many | TRBV24-1 | CATSDRDGTPYEQYF | TGTGCCACCAGTGACCGGGACGGAACCCCCTACGAGCAGTACTTC
TRBJ2-4 | TRBD2 | many | TRBV6-2/TRBV6-3 | CASSYGGGLAKNIQYF | TGTGCCAGCAGTTACGGCGGGGGGTTAGCCAAAAACATTCAGTACTTC
TRBJ2-2 | TRBD1 | . | TRBV6-5 | CASSYSTGPNTGELFF | TGTGCCAGCAGTTACTCGACAGGGCCAAACACCGGGGAGCTGTTTTTT